These 6 T cell receptor beta chains came from one sample sequenced in a study of brain T cells in children with intractable seizures. The protocol was immunoSEQ multiplex PCR, while the TCRdb copy is restricted to in-frame clones and leaves out a portion. The sample records about 64,000 clones, more than 95% being singletons. Sequenced material: peripheral blood, taken at surgery. The receptors come from a boy younger than two with focal cortical dysplasia and intractable seizures.

CDR3 region: CASRWTTWNTGELFF. CDR3 nucleotide sequence: TGTGCCAGCAGATGGACTACCTGGAACACCGGGGAGCTGTTTTTT. The genes are TRBV27 and TRBJ2-2, with D tentatively TRBD2 (6 bases). Trimming removed 6 bases at V and 1 base at J, with 12 bases between. Germline loops: CDR1 MNHEY, CDR2 SMNVEV (reference sequence). This CDR3 comprises 15 residues.

The genes are TRBV2 and TRBJ1-1; D is unresolved. Germline CDR1 reads SNHLY; CDR2 reads FYNNEI. Trimming pared 1 base from V and 7 bases from J, leaving 19 bases between. This CDR3 contains 16 residues. The DNA of the CDR3 is TGTGCCAGCAGTGAAGTTATGAGGGTGGGTCTGGGTGAAGCTTTCTTT. It yields the protein CASSEVMRVGLGEAFF.

The chain couples TRBV2 to TRBJ2-1; perhaps TRBD2 as D (5 bases). CDR3 length: 11 amino acids. The V end lost 6 bases, the J end lost 9 bases, and 9 bases lay between the germline ends. The germline V gene encodes CDR1 SNHLY and CDR2 FYNNEI. CDR3 in amino acids: CASREVGEQFF. The CDR3 DNA reads as TGTGCCAGCAGGGAGGTCGGTGAGCAGTTCTTC.

V and J are TRBV15 and TRBJ2-7, with a possible D match to TRBD1 (6 bases). The CDR3 contains 15 residues. The germline V gene encodes CDR1 LNHNV and CDR2 YYDKDF (reference sequence). Trimming took off 0 bases at V and 3 bases at J, with 12 bases between the two ends. The CDR3 bases are TGTGCCACCAGCAGAGATAGGCAGGGGCTCTACGAGCAGTACTTC. Protein sequence: CATSRDRQGLYEQYF.

The V gene is TRBV15, the J gene TRBJ1-4; D gene unclear. This CDR3 has 15 amino acids. With 3 bases removed from V and 7 bases from J, the gap between germline ends came to 15 bases. CDR1 and CDR2 (germline): LNHNV, YYDKDF (reference sequence). The CDR3 DNA reads as TGTGCCACCAGCAGTCCCGGAAGGGTGGGTGAAAAACTGTTTTTT. It yields the protein CATSSPGRVGEKLFF.

The rearrangement uses TRBV20-1 and TRBJ2-5; TRBD2 aligns across 9 bases. V shed 3 bases, J shed 4 bases, and the junction held 12 bases outside the gene matches. In germline, CDR1 is DFQATT, CDR2 SNEGSKA (reference sequence). The CDR3 consists of 16 residues. The CDR3 is CSASGSSLAGRETQYF. CDR3 bases: TGCAGTGCTAGTGGCAGTTCGCTAGCGGGGCGAGAGACCCAGTACTTC.